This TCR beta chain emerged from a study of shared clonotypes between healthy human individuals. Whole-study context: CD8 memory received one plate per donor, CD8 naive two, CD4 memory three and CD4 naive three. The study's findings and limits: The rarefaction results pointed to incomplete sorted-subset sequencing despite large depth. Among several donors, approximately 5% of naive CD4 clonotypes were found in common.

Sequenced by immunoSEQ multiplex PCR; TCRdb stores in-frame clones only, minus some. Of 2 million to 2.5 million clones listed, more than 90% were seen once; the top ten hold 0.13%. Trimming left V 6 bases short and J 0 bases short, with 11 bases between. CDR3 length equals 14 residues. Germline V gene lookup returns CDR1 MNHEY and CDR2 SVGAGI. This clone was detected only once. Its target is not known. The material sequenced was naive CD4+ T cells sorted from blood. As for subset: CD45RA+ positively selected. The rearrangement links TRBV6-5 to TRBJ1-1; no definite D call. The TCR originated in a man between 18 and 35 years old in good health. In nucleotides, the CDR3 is TGTGCCAGCAGGCCCGGGCATATGAACACTGAAGCTTTCTTT. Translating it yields CASRPGHMNTEAFF.